This T cell receptor beta chain was sequenced in a study of beta chain features in type 1 diabetes. Study-wide points: PCR might preferentially amplify shorter templates, equally in patients and controls. People with Type 1 diabetes carried modestly yet significantly shorter TCRB CDR3s in all four CD4+ subsets.

With respect to this clone: Its target is not known.

CD4+ cells of the naive, central memory, regulatory and stem cell-like memory types were sorted via CD45RO/CCR7/CD25/CD127/CD95/CD27. The isolated RNA, all of it, was reverse transcribed, so expressed TCRB transcripts were what got sequenced. Libraries were prepared by immunoSEQ multiplex PCR; TCRdb keeps only in-frame clonotypes and omits some of them. The data show around 310,000 clones, about 13% seen once. The CDR3 has 12 amino acids. V was pared by 7 bases and J by 6 bases, with 6 bases of the junction left unmatched. Germline CDR1 reads SQVTM; CDR2 reads ANQGSEA. This receptor was obtained from a woman under 30 with type 1 diabetes. V is TRBV29-1 and J is TRBJ1-1; 9 bases are shared with TRBD1. Specimen: naive CD4+ T cells from blood. CDR3 nucleotides: TGCAGCGCCCTAACAGGGGGCTCTGAAGCTTTCTTT. Its translation: CSALTGGSEAFF.